Listed below are T cell receptor beta chains from one sample, sequenced in a study of neoadjuvant nivolumab and ipilimumab in lung cancer. Assay used: immunoSEQ multiplex PCR; TCRdb lists only in-frame clones, some missing. Among approximately 40,000 clones, roughly nine tenths were seen once, and the ten largest hold approximately 3.6%. The specimen was peripheral blood, collected before neoadjuvant nivolumab, alone or with ipilimumab. These receptors came from an adult with non-small cell lung cancer. Both conserved end residues are part of each CDR3. Each record gives: J gene, V gene, D gene, clone size, CDR3 DNA, CDR3 protein. The D gene is left open where the match is weak. Clone size is stated in some rows and not others, as once, few, many or a class when expanded.

TRBJ2-7,TRBV6-5,-,few,TGTGCCAGCAGTTACTCGAACCTCGGGGCCTACGAGCAGTACTTC,CASSYSNLGAYEQYF
TRBJ1-2,TRBV2,-,-,TGTGCCAGCAGCACAGACTCGACTAACTATGGCTACACCTTC,CASSTDSTNYGYTF
TRBJ1-3,TRBV6-5,TRBD1,-,TGTGCCAGCAGTTACGTAGGGGGCACGGGAAACACCATATATTTT,CASSYVGGTGNTIYF
TRBJ2-7,TRBV7-8,-,-,TGTGCCAGCTCTTTAGGGGGGCTAGGGGAGAGAAAGTACTTC,CASSLGGLGERKYF
TRBJ2-5,TRBV5-1,TRBD1,-,TGCGCCAGCAGCCCGGGACAGGCCGAGACCCAGTACTTC,CASSPGQAETQYF
TRBJ2-3,TRBV5-1,-,-,TGCGCCAGCAGCTTGGTTAGGGGTTCCCCCCCTTCGGATACGCAGTATTTT,CASSLVRGSPPSDTQYF
TRBJ2-2,TRBV10-2,TRBD1,-,TGCGCCAGCAGGGGACAGGGTTGGACCGGGGAGCTGTTTTTT,CASRGQGWTGELFF
TRBJ2-2,TRBV27,TRBD1,few,TGTGCCAGCAGTCCGACAGGGGGCAGGGAGCTGTTTTTT,CASSPTGGRELFF
TRBJ2-1,TRBV4-2,-,-,TGTGCCAGCAGCCAAGAAAATAGCGGTTACTACAATGAGCAGTTCTTC,CASSQENSGYYNEQFF
TRBJ1-1,TRBV18,-,once,TGTGCCAGCTCACCACCGTCGGGCCAGAACACTGAAGCTTTCTTT,CASSPPSGQNTEAFF
TRBJ2-5,TRBV29-1,-,-,TGCAGCGCAGATCCTTACAGGGACGGAGAGACCCAGTACTTC,CSADPYRDGETQYF
TRBJ2-5,TRBV5-4,TRBD1,-,TGTGCCAGTAAACCAGGGGGCGGTTCTGTTCAAGAGACCCAGTACTTC,CASKPGGGSVQETQYF